These T cell receptor beta chains were read from a single sample in a study of CD8 T cells in Susac syndrome. TCRdb analysed the immunoSEQ multiplex PCR reads with MiXCR anew, one entry per CDR3 protein. Of about 180,000 distinct CDR3 sequences listed, 85% to 95% are singletons. Sequencing was carried out using CD4+ T cells from PBMCs. Receptor source: a human donor with Susac syndrome. CDR3s include the opening cysteine and the closing phenylalanine or tryptophan. The order of the fields is V gene, J gene, CDR3 protein.

TRBV10-3	TRBJ2-3	CAIKAGGATDTQYF
TRBV20-1	TRBJ1-1	CSAMGQVNTEAFF
TRBV20-1	TRBJ1-5	CSASVPDALSNQPQHF
TRBV5-4	TRBJ2-7	CASSSDRGDEQYF
TRBV9	TRBJ1-1	CASSVGSQNTEAFF
TRBV30	TRBJ2-7	CAWDKGLAASYEQYF
TRBV7-2	TRBJ1-1	CASSDRGRTEAFF
TRBV28	TRBJ2-2	CVVGPKRDTGELFF
TRBV20-1	TRBJ2-1	CSARDEGLVFNEQFF
TRBV2	TRBJ2-5	CASRKTGLETQYF
TRBV20-1	TRBJ1-6	CSARGAGTGAFSPLHF
TRBV5-1	TRBJ2-1	CASSPNPTNNEQFF
TRBV7-2	TRBJ2-2	CASSSGGGLASTGELFF
TRBV11-3	TRBJ2-7	CASSKEGYEQYF
TRBV20-1	TRBJ2-5	CSARGAGYETQYF
TRBV12-3/TRBV12-4	TRBJ1-2	CASSQGQGRGYTF
TRBV29-1	TRBJ2-7	CSVAMGQGYEQYF
TRBV30	TRBJ1-1	CAWSDSFEAFF
TRBV20-1	TRBJ1-2	CSARVPLNYGYTF
TRBV19	TRBJ1-5	CASRDRAHNQPQHF
TRBV28	TRBJ1-1	CASSLAEGDTEAFF
TRBV13	TRBJ2-3	CASSLSGGSFTDTQYF
TRBV18	TRBJ2-3	CASSPRGNTDTQYF
TRBV7-2	TRBJ2-2	CASSSREDTGELFF
TRBV5-1	TRBJ2-1	CASSPRTGRDEQFF
TRBV7-3	TRBJ2-3	CASSFSGLADTQYF
TRBV7-2	TRBJ2-7	CASSLDRRDEQYF
TRBV7-2	TRBJ2-5	CASLAGPRETQYF
TRBV13	TRBJ1-1	CASSLGRITEAFF
TRBV27	TRBJ1-1	CASSGIQLNTEAFF
TRBV7-6	TRBJ2-7	CASSADRGPYEQYF
TRBV7-7	TRBJ2-2	CASSLGTSEGAGELFF
TRBV6-2/TRBV6-3	TRBJ2-7	CASRNDWSSYEQYF
TRBV18	TRBJ1-1	CASSPRSIQGTMNTEAFF
TRBV4-3	TRBJ2-6	CASSRTRTGANVLTF
TRBV15	TRBJ2-3	CATSRDSGQAVGDTQYF
TRBV30	TRBJ2-2	CAWTRTGTGELFF
TRBV7-9	TRBJ2-1	CASSLNPQFF
TRBV18	TRBJ2-5	CASSPASSAETQYF
TRBV7-6	TRBJ1-1	CASSLAQGAGTEAFF
TRBV6-6	TRBJ1-2	CASLDPGSAGYGYTF
TRBV28	TRBJ2-1	CASSSPRGGRDYYNEQFF
TRBV29-1	TRBJ2-2	CSVEQGTGELFF
TRBV4-1	TRBJ2-5	CASSPAGAGETQYF
TRBV4-2	TRBJ1-6	CASSQDMGASLHF
TRBV2	TRBJ1-5	CASASGGRGQPQHF
TRBV13	TRBJ1-2	CASSHGTALRGYTF
TRBV3-1	TRBJ2-1	CASSQRRDSLYSSYNEQFF
TRBV11-2	TRBJ2-5	CASSLDLALAGTGETQYF
TRBV7-2	TRBJ1-1	CASSLAAVSPGAFF
TRBV14	TRBJ2-1	CASRRTGKGEFF
TRBV18	TRBJ1-2	CASSLTGATTHYGYTF
TRBV2	TRBJ2-1	CASSEGRISLKGEQFF
TRBV30	TRBJ1-1	CAWSVLGLGTEAFF
TRBV18	TRBJ2-1	CASSPLAGGLNNNEQFF
TRBV4-1	TRBJ2-7	CASSHPSRGTGGVEQYF
TRBV27	TRBJ1-1	CASGKLRRTEAFF
TRBV11-2	TRBJ2-7	CASSLGLPGYYEQYF
TRBV7-2	TRBJ1-1	CASSFQQGGTEAFF
TRBV4-3	TRBJ2-1	CASSITYYNEQFF